This is a list of T cell receptor beta chains from one sample in a study of cytomegalovirus exposure and HLA in healthy donors. Libraries were prepared by immunoSEQ multiplex PCR; TCRdb keeps only in-frame clonotypes and omits some of them. The sample contains about 64,000 clones, 85% to 90% of which appear only once. Sequenced: PBMCs. The receptors originated from a female donor in good health and CMV-seronegative. The CDR3 runs from the conserved cysteine through the conserved F or W. Each record gives: D gene, clone size, V gene, J gene, CDR3 protein, CDR3 DNA. The D gene is left open where the match is weak. Clone size, where shown, is once, few, many, or a class for clones that have expanded.

TRBD2	NA	TRBV10-1	TRBJ2-1	CASSGTPGLAGKKQFF	TGCGCCAGCAGTGGGACTCCGGGACTAGCGGGGAAAAAGCAGTTCTTC
NA	NA	TRBV29-1	TRBJ2-5	CSVGPDSQETQYF	TGCAGCGTTGGACCGGACAGTCAAGAGACCCAGTACTTC
NA	NA	TRBV30	TRBJ1-2	CAVKVTANGYTF	TGTGCCGTGAAGGTTACAGCTAATGGCTACACCTTC
NA	once	TRBV2	TRBJ2-7	CASRADRSSYEQYF	TGTGCCAGCAGAGCCGACAGGAGCTCCTACGAGCAGTACTTC
TRBD1	few	TRBV19	TRBJ1-5	CASSIQGGNQPQHF	TGTGCCAGTAGTATCCAGGGGGGCAATCAGCCCCAGCATTTT
NA	once	TRBV11-2	TRBJ2-3	CASSSGLEGGTDTQYF	TGTGCCAGCAGCTCCGGGCTCGAAGGGGGCACAGATACGCAGTATTTT
NA	NA	TRBV6-6	TRBJ1-5	CASSYSRGASNQPQHF	TGTGCCAGCAGTTACAGTCGGGGGGCTAGCAATCAGCCCCAGCATTTT
TRBD2	NA	TRBV11-3	TRBJ2-1	CASSSQTSGSLDEQFF	TGTGCCAGCAGCTCACAGACTAGCGGGTCCTTGGATGAGCAGTTCTTC
TRBD1	NA	TRBV29-1	TRBJ1-5	CSALDRGGQPQHF	TGCAGCGCTCTCGACAGGGGAGGTCAGCCCCAGCATTTT
NA	NA	TRBV11-2	TRBJ2-7	CASSLDAGFYEQYF	TGTGCCAGCAGCTTAGATGCAGGGTTCTACGAGCAGTACTTC
NA	NA	TRBV10-3	TRBJ1-4	CAISESAGAGEKLFF	TGTGCCATCAGTGAGTCGGCAGGGGCGGGTGAAAAACTGTTTTTT
NA	NA	TRBV6-5	TRBJ1-2	CASRSREGGPYGYTF	TGTGCCAGCAGAAGCAGGGAGGGGGGGCCTTATGGCTACACCTTC
TRBD1	NA	TRBV9	TRBJ2-5	CASGSRGPQETQYF	TGTGCCTCGGGATCCAGGGGGCCCCAAGAGACCCAGTACTTC
TRBD1	NA	TRBV5-6	TRBJ1-4	CASSHDRGLDLNEKLFF	TGTGCCAGCAGCCACGACAGGGGGCTCGACCTTAATGAAAAACTGTTTTTT
NA	NA	TRBV28	TRBJ2-5	CASSRDIQGTQYF	TGTGCCAGCAGTCGGGACATTCAAGGGACCCAGTACTTC
NA	NA	TRBV28	TRBJ2-6	CASSLPNSGANVLTF	TGTGCCAGCAGTCTCCCTAACTCTGGGGCCAACGTCCTGACTTTC
TRBD2	NA	TRBV10-3	TRBJ2-3	CAISGRGGPKYTDTQYF	TGTGCCATCAGTGGGCGCGGGGGGCCCAAATACACAGATACGCAGTATTTT
NA	NA	TRBV9	TRBJ2-7	CASSGHRGSYEQYF	TGTGCCAGCAGCGGACACCGGGGCTCCTACGAGCAGTACTTC
TRBD2	NA	TRBV7-2	TRBJ2-3	CASSLTAGGRDTQYF	TGTGCCAGCAGCTTAACGGCGGGGGGAAGAGATACGCAGTATTTT
NA	NA	TRBV6-5	TRBJ1-1	CASSYMRGTGEAFF	TGTGCCAGCAGTTACATGCGGGGAACGGGTGAAGCTTTCTTT
NA	few	TRBV28	TRBJ2-5	CASSFSGTQYF	TGTGCCAGCAGTTTCTCGGGGACCCAGTACTTC
TRBD1	NA	TRBV11-2	TRBJ2-5	CASSFGQGRGGTQYF	TGTGCCAGCAGCTTCGGACAGGGGCGAGGGGGGACCCAGTACTTC
NA	NA	TRBV7-2	TRBJ2-3	CASSQNPRSGDTQYF	TGTGCCAGCAGTCAAAACCCTCGGAGCGGTGATACGCAGTATTTT
TRBD1	NA	TRBV7-6	TRBJ1-1	CASSSGTGGGTEAFF	TGTGCCAGCAGCTCCGGGACAGGGGGCGGGACTGAAGCTTTCTTT
NA	NA	TRBV2	TRBJ1-5	CATKYLGNQPQHF	TGTGCCACTAAGTATTTGGGCAATCAGCCCCAGCATTTT
NA	NA	TRBV9	TRBJ2-7	CASSVGRLVGPHEQYF	TGTGCCAGCAGCGTAGGGCGGCTAGTGGGGCCCCACGAGCAGTACTTC
NA	once	TRBV7-8	TRBJ1-1	CASAQAGVRMNTEAFF	TGTGCCAGCGCTCAGGCGGGTGTAAGAATGAACACTGAAGCTTTCTTT
NA	NA	TRBV7-8	TRBJ2-7	CASSQTGTPGPYEQYF	TGTGCCAGCAGCCAAACCGGGACTCCAGGACCCTACGAGCAGTACTTC
TRBD1	NA	TRBV19	TRBJ2-1	CASSTLGDRAFREQFF	TGTGCCAGTAGTACTCTGGGGGACAGGGCTTTTCGGGAGCAGTTCTTC
NA	NA	TRBV19	TRBJ2-7	CASSTGGLGYEQYF	TGTGCCAGTAGTACTGGGGGCTTGGGCTACGAGCAGTACTTC
NA	NA	TRBV28	TRBJ2-7	CASSLGGLERQYF	TGTGCCAGCAGTTTAGGAGGGTTAGAGCGGCAGTACTTC
NA	few	TRBV5-4	TRBJ1-2	CASSPFDSTNYGYTF	TGTGCCAGCAGCCCCTTCGACTCGACTAACTATGGCTACACCTTC
TRBD1	few	TRBV27	TRBJ2-7	CASSGGQDAYEQYF	TGTGCCAGCAGTGGAGGACAGGACGCCTACGAGCAGTACTTC
TRBD1	NA	TRBV7-9	TRBJ1-3	CASSLRDRGNTIYF	TGTGCCAGCAGCTTAAGGGACAGAGGAAACACCATATATTTT
TRBD2	NA	TRBV18	TRBJ2-5	CASSPQERSGSEQYF	TGTGCCAGCTCACCCCAGGAGCGTAGCGGGAGTGAGCAGTACTTC
TRBD2	NA	TRBV28	TRBJ2-7	CASSFLGGSPYEQYF	TGTGCCAGCAGTTTTCTAGGCGGGAGCCCCTACGAGCAGTACTTC
NA	NA	TRBV7-2	TRBJ1-1	CASRLKFPADTEAFF	TGTGCCAGCCGCCTAAAGTTTCCGGCGGACACTGAAGCTTTCTTT
TRBD2	NA	TRBV19	TRBJ2-2	CASSILGGAGELFF	TGTGCCAGTAGTATCCTGGGGGGGGCCGGGGAGCTGTTTTTT
NA	few	TRBV27	TRBJ1-2	CASSLSRNYGYTF	TGTGCCAGCAGTTTAAGTCGGAACTATGGCTACACCTTC
NA	NA	TRBV7-3	TRBJ2-3	CASSQKLQGFSTDTQYF	TGTGCCAGCAGCCAAAAGCTTCAGGGCTTTAGCACAGATACGCAGTATTTT
TRBD1	NA	TRBV5-4	TRBJ1-2	CASSFDRANGYTF	TGTGCCAGCAGCTTTGACAGGGCGAATGGCTACACCTTC
TRBD2	NA	TRBV6-5	TRBJ2-5	CASSYSAAGVRETQYF	TGTGCCAGCAGTTACTCCGCGGCGGGAGTTCGGGAGACCCAGTACTTC
NA	NA	TRBV9	TRBJ2-4	CASSGTLNWTGTVAKNSQYF	TGTGCCAGCAGCGGCACGCTCAACTGGACCGGGACTGTAGCCAAAAACAGTCAGTACTTC
TRBD1	NA	TRBV5-4	TRBJ2-1	CASSFATGAYNEQFF	TGTGCCAGCAGCTTCGCTACAGGGGCTTACAATGAGCAGTTCTTC
TRBD2	NA	TRBV7-2	TRBJ2-5	CASGHQRGQETQYF	TGTGCCAGCGGACACCAGCGGGGCCAAGAGACCCAGTACTTC
TRBD1	NA	TRBV9	TRBJ2-3	CASSGTGGTVRVDTQYF	TGTGCCAGCAGCGGGACAGGGGGCACGGTTCGTGTAGATACGCAGTATTTT
TRBD2	NA	TRBV19	TRBJ2-6	CASSIELAAGANVLTF	TGTGCCAGTAGTATCGAACTAGCGGCTGGGGCCAACGTCCTGACTTTC
NA	NA	TRBV19	TRBJ2-2	CASSGQPTGELFF	TGTGCCAGTAGTGGACAGCCCACCGGGGAGCTGTTTTTT
NA	NA	TRBV30	TRBJ1-1	CAWSVMRRGADTEAFF	TGTGCCTGGAGTGTAATGAGACGGGGGGCGGACACTGAAGCTTTCTTT
NA	once	TRBV4-1	TRBJ1-1	CASSPLGLTATEAFF	TGCGCCAGCAGCCCTCTGGGACTCACCGCGACTGAAGCTTTCTTT
NA	NA	TRBV2	TRBJ1-2	CASRAGRERGYTF	TGTGCCAGCAGGGCGGGTCGCGAGAGAGGCTACACCTTC
TRBD1	NA	TRBV7-3	TRBJ2-3	CASSLGQGGGSTDTQYF	TGTGCCAGCAGCTTGGGACAGGGAGGCGGGAGCACAGATACGCAGTATTTT
TRBD1	NA	TRBV9	TRBJ2-7	CASSAYEGAYEQYF	TGTGCCAGCAGCGCCTATGAGGGGGCTTACGAGCAGTACTTC
TRBD1	few	TRBV9	TRBJ2-7	CASSPTGTGTYEQYF	TGTGCCAGCAGCCCCACCGGGACAGGCACCTACGAGCAGTACTTC
TRBD2	NA	TRBV19	TRBJ2-1	CASSMGLPGLAVYNEQFF	TGTGCCAGTAGTATGGGACTACCGGGACTAGCGGTTTACAATGAGCAGTTCTTC
TRBD2	NA	TRBV30	TRBJ2-3	CAWSAAHRGAQYF	TGTGCCTGGAGTGCGGCCCACCGGGGGGCGCAGTATTTT
TRBD1	NA	TRBV5-6	TRBJ2-7	CASSPRIRDRGHEQYF	TGTGCCAGCAGCCCCAGAATCCGGGACAGGGGCCACGAGCAGTACTTC
TRBD2	NA	TRBV19	TRBJ2-3	CASSLAGGWTDTQYF	TGTGCCAGTAGCCTAGCGGGAGGATGGACAGATACGCAGTATTTT
NA	NA	TRBV4-1	TRBJ1-4	CASSQGARHPVGRGEKLFF	TGCGCCAGCAGCCAAGGTGCCCGACATCCAGTGGGAAGAGGGGAAAAACTGTTTTTT
NA	NA	TRBV21-1	TRBJ2-7	CASSKVDRVYEQYF	TGTGCCAGCAGCAAAGTAGACAGAGTTTACGAGCAGTACTTC